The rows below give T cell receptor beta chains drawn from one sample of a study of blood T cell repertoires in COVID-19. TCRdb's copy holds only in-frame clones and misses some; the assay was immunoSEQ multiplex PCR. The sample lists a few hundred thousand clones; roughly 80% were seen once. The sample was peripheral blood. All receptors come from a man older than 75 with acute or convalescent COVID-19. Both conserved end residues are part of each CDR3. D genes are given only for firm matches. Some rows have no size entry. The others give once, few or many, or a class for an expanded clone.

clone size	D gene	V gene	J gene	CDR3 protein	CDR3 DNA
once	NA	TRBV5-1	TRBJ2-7	CASSEQGRTYEQYF	TGCGCCAGCAGCGAGCAGGGCCGAACCTACGAGCAGTACTTC
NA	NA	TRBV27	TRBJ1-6	CASSLAGPNNSPLHF	TGTGCCAGCAGTTTAGCAGGGCCCAATAATTCACCCCTCCACTTT
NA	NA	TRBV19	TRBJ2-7	CASSIGGTQYEQYF	TGTGCCAGTAGCATAGGGGGGACACAGTACGAGCAGTACTTC
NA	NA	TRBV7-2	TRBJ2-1	CASSLTGNEQFF	TGTGCCAGCAGCTTAACAGGGAATGAGCAGTTCTTC
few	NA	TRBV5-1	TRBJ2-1	CASSLDSVSYNEQFF	TGCGCCAGCAGCCTCGACAGCGTCTCCTACAATGAGCAGTTCTTC
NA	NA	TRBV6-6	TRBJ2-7	CASRRGYEQYF	TGTGCCAGCAGACGGGGCTACGAGCAGTACTTC
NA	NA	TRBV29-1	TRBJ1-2	CSVEDIVAYTNYGYTF	TGCAGCGTTGAAGATATCGTAGCATATACCAACTATGGCTACACCTTC
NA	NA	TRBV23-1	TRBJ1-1	CASSQPMGGTEAFF	TGCGCCAGCAGTCAGCCAATGGGGGGGACTGAAGCTTTCTTT
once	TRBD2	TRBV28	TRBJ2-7	CASPGGVPYEQYF	TGTGCCAGCCCGGGAGGAGTACCCTACGAGCAGTACTTC
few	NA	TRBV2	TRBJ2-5	CASSEVRETQYF	TGTGCCAGCAGTGAAGTCAGAGAGACCCAGTACTTC
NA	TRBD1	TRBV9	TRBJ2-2	CASSVGGQGTGELFF	TGTGCCAGCAGCGTAGGGGGACAGGGAACCGGGGAGCTGTTTTTT
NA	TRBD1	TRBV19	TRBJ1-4	CASRSTGATNEKLFF	TGTGCCAGTAGATCCACAGGGGCAACTAATGAAAAACTGTTTTTT
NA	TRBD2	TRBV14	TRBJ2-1	CASSSQPPGLAGGYNNEQFF	TGTGCCAGCAGCTCGCAGCCGCCGGGACTAGCGGGTGGCTATAACAATGAGCAGTTCTTC
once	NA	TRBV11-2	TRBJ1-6	CASSFGQGGSPLHF	TGTGCCAGCAGCTTCGGCCAGGGAGGGTCACCCCTCCACTTT
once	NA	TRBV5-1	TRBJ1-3	CASSPSGPSGNTIYF	TGCGCCAGCAGCCCCTCGGGTCCAAGCGGAAACACCATATATTTT
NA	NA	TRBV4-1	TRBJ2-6	CASSQDLGGRGVSGANVLTF	TGCGCCAGCAGCCAAGATCTTGGCGGCAGGGGGGTGTCTGGGGCCAACGTCCTGACTTTC
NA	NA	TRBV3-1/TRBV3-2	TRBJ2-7	CASSQDSPGSYEQYF	TGTGCCAGCAGCCAAGATAGCCCGGGCTCCTACGAGCAGTACTTC
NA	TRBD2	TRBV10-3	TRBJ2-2	CATRGNLGREGTGELFF	TGTGCCACCCGCGGCAACCTGGGCAGGGAGGGAACCGGGGAGCTGTTTTTT
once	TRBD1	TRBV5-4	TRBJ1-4	CASSFRQGDEKLFF	TGTGCCAGCAGCTTTAGACAGGGGGATGAAAAACTGTTTTTT
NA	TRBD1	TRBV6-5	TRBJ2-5	CASSGTVSGETQYF	TGTGCCAGCAGCGGGACAGTTAGTGGGGAGACCCAGTACTTC
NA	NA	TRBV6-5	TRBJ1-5	CASTTGSQPQHF	TGTGCCAGCACTACAGGGAGTCAGCCCCAGCATTTT
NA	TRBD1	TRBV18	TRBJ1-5	CASSPLNTGGTQPQHF	TGTGCCAGCTCACCACTTAACACAGGGGGAACTCAGCCCCAGCATTTT
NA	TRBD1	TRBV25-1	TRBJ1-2	CASSDTGGRGYTF	TGTGCCAGCAGTGATACAGGGGGCCGTGGCTACACCTTC
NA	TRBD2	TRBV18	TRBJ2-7	CASSHGQAGVFEQYF	TGTGCCAGCTCTCATGGACAAGCGGGAGTTTTCGAGCAGTACTTC
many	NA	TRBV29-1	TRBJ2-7	CSVAFSYEQYF	TGCAGCGTTGCGTTTTCCTACGAGCAGTACTTC
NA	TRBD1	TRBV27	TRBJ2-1	CASSQPRDREMEQFF	TGTGCCAGCAGTCAACCCCGGGACAGGGAAATGGAGCAGTTCTTC
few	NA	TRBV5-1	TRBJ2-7	CASSSGGVVYEQYF	TGCGCCAGCTCCTCCGGCGGGGTAGTCTACGAGCAGTACTTC
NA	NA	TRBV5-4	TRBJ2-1	CASSSPGVGRAYNEQFF	TGTGCCAGCAGCTCCCCGGGGGTGGGACGTGCCTACAATGAGCAGTTCTTC
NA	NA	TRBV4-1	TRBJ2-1	CASSHFLQTNNEQFF	TGCGCCAGCAGCCACTTCTTGCAAACAAACAATGAGCAGTTCTTC
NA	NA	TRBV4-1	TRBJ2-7	CASSLAAGYEQYF	TGCGCCAGCAGCCTCGCGGCAGGGTACGAGCAGTACTTC
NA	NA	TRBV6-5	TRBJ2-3	CASGLDRSTDTQYF	TGTGCCAGCGGGCTGGACAGAAGCACAGATACGCAGTATTTT
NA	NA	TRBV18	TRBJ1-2	CASSPSENYGYTF	TGTGCCAGCTCACCTTCGGAGAACTATGGCTACACCTTC
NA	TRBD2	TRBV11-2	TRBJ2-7	CASSLAGLAYEQYF	TGTGCCAGCAGCTTAGCGGGACTAGCGTACGAGCAGTACTTC
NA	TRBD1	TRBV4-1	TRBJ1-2	CASSHITKTGNGYTF	TGCGCCAGCAGCCACATCACCAAGACAGGGAATGGCTACACCTTC
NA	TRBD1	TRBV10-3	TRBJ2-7	CAISESPTGSSYEQYF	TGTGCCATCAGTGAGTCGCCGACAGGGAGCTCCTACGAGCAGTACTTC
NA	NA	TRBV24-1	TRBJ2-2	CATSDLKDRSFGGELFF	TGTGCCACCAGTGATTTGAAGGACAGATCCTTCGGGGGGGAGCTGTTTTTT
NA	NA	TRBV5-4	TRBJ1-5	CASSRSLGEPQHF	TGTGCCAGCAGCCGTTCTTTAGGGGAGCCCCAGCATTTT
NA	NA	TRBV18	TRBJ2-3	CASSPTQVTSTDTQYF	TGTGCCAGCTCACCCACACAGGTCACTAGCACAGATACGCAGTATTTT
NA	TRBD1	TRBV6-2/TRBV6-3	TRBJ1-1	CASSKTGSGQGFLAFF	TGTGCCAGCAGCAAGACCGGGTCGGGACAGGGGTTTTTAGCTTTCTTT
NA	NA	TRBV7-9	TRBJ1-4	CASSFGGQYEKLFF	TGTGCCAGCAGCTTTGGCGGACAGTATGAAAAACTGTTTTTT
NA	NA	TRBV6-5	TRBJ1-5	CASRAQANQPQHF	TGTGCCAGCAGAGCACAGGCCAATCAGCCCCAGCATTTT
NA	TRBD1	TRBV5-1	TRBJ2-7	CASSMVGTGTYEQYF	TGCGCCAGCAGCATGGTCGGGACAGGGACGTACGAGCAGTACTTC
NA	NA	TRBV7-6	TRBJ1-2	CASSPRPLANYGYTF	TGTGCCAGCAGCCCGCGCCCCCTAGCTAACTATGGCTACACCTTC
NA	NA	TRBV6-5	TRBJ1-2	CATWTVRNYGYTF	TGTGCCACCTGGACAGTTAGGAACTATGGCTACACCTTC
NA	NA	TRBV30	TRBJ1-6	CAWSPMTESPLHF	TGTGCCTGGAGTCCTATGACAGAATCACCCCTCCACTTT
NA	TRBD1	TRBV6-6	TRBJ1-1	CASSPDRGSEAFF	TGTGCCAGCAGTCCCGACAGGGGGTCTGAAGCTTTCTTT
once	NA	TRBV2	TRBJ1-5	CASSGRWIRGSNQPQHF	TGTGCCAGCAGTGGCAGGTGGATCCGGGGGAGCAATCAGCCCCAGCATTTT
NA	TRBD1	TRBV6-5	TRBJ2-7	CASSYQGQLYEQYF	TGTGCCAGCAGTTACCAGGGACAGCTCTACGAGCAGTACTTC
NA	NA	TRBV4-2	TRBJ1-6	CASSRRSYRDGNSPLHF	TGTGCCAGCAGCCGCCGGTCGTACAGGGACGGTAATTCACCCCTCCACTTT
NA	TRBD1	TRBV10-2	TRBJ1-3	CASSTGEISGNTIYF	TGCGCCAGCAGTACAGGGGAAATCTCTGGAAACACCATATATTTT